The clone carrying this TCR beta chain was counted only a few times. What it binds is unknown. TCRdb re-derived calls from the reads in MiXCR, one entry per CDR3 protein. The table records 100,000 to 120,000 distinct CDR3 sequences, over 25% of them present only once. The source of the sample is a study of T cell repertoires in cytomegalovirus infection. Study-wide background: Public TCR beta signatures were indicative of both CMV infection and a matching HLA type. Overall study results and limits: CMV carriers with the relevant HLA were identified by cumulative public TCR beta family frequency. HLA-C-restricted CMV clonotypes gave the most frequent clonotype in two of eight donors.

CDR3 length equals 13 residues. The V and J ends lost 6 bases and 3 bases respectively, with 12 bases between them. Germline V lookup: CDR1 SEHNR, CDR2 FQNEAQ (reference sequence). The chain links TRBV7-9 to TRBJ2-7; the D gene is possibly TRBD2 (5 bases). The clonotype was recovered from a human donor in good health (CMV status not recorded). Some clones in this sample may be carry-over from other donors' samples. The sequences come from CD8+ T cells from cultured PBMCs, collected from culture after CMV antigen stimulation. The CDR3 reads CASRAASGYEQYF. The CDR3 DNA follows: TGTGCCAGCAGAGCGGCTTCGGGCTACGAGCAGTACTTC.